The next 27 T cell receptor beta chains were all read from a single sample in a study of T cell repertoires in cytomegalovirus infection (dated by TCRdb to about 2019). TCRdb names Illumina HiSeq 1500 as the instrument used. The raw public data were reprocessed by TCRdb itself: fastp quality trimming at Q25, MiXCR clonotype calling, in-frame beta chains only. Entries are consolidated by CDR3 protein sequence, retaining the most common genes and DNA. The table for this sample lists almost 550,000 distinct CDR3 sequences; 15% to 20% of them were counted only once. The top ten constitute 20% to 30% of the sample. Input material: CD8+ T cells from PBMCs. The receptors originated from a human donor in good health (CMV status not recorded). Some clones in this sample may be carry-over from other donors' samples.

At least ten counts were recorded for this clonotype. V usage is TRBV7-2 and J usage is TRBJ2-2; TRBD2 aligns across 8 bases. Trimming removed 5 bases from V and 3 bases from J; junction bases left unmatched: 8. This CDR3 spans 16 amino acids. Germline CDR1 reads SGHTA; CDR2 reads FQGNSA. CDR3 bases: TGTGCCAGCAGCGCCACTAGCGGAACCTACACCGGGGAGCTGTTTTTT. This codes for CASSATSGTYTGELFF.

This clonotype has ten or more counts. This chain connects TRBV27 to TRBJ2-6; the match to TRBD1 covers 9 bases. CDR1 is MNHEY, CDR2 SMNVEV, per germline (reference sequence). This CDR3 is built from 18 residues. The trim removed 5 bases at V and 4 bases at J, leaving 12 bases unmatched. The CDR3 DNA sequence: TGTGCCAGCAGTACCCGGGACAGGGCCTTAGTAGGGGCCAACGTCCTGACTTTC. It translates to CASSTRDRALVGANVLTF.

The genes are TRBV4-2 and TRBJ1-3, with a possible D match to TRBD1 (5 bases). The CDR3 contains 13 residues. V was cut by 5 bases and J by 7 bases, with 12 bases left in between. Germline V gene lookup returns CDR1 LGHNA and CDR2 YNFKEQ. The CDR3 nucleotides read TGTGCCAGCAGCGACAGTCCGGGGAACACCATATATTTT. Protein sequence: CASSDSPGNTIYF.

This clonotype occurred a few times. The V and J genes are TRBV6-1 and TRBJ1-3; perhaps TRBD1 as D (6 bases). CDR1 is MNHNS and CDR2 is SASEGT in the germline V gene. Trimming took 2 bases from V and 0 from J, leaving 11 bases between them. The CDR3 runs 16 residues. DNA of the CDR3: TGTGCCAGCAGTGAACCCCAGGGACACTCTGGAAACACCATATATTTT. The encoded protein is CASSEPQGHSGNTIYF.

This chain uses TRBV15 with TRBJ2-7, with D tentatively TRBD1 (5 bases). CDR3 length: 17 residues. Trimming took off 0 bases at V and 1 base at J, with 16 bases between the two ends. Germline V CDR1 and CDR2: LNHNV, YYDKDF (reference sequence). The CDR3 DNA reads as TGTGCCACCAGCAGAGAAGGGGTTGGGGATTATTCCTACGAGCAGTACTTC. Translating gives CATSREGVGDYSYEQYF.

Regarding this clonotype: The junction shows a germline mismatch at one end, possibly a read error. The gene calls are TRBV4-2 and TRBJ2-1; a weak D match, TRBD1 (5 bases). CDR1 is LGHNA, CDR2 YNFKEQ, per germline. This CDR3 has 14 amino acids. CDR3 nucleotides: TGTGCAAGCAGCCCTGGCAGGGCTGACAATGAGAAGTTCTTC. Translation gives CASSPGRADNEKFF.

CDR3 in DNA: TGTGCCAGCAGTAACATCCGGGACCTAAAGGGCTATGGCTACACCTTC. Its translation is CASSNIRDLKGYGYTF. The chain couples TRBV28 to TRBJ1-2; the D gene is possibly TRBD1 (5 bases). The CDR3 loop spans 16 amino acids. Between the trimmed V and J ends, which lost 5 bases and 4 bases, there was a span of 20 bases. Looked up from germline, CDR1 is MDHEN and CDR2 is SYDVKM.

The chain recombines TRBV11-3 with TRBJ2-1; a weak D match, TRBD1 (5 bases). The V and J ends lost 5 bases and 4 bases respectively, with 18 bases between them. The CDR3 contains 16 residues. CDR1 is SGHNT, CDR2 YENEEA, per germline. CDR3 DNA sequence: TGTGCCAGCAGCCTAAGTGCAGGGCCGCCATACAATGAGCAGTTCTTC. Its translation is CASSLSAGPPYNEQFF.

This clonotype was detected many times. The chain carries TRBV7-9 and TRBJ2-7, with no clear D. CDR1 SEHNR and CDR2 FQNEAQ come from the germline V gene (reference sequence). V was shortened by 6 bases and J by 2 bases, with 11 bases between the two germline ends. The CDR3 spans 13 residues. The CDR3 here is CASSRIETYEQYF. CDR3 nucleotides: TGTGCCAGCAGTCGTATAGAAACCTACGAGCAGTACTTC.

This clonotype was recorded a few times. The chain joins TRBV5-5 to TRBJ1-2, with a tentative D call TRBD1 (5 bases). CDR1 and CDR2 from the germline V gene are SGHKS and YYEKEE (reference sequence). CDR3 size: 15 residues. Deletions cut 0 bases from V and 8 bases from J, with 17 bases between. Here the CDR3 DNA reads TGTGCCAGCAGCTTGGCCCGGACTGATCAGGGAGGCTACACCTTC. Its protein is CASSLARTDQGGYTF.

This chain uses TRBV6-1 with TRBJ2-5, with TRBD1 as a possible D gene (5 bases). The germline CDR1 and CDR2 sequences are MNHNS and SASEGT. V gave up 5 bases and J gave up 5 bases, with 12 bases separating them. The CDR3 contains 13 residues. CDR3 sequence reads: CASSSDSEETQYF. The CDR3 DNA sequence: TGTGCCAGCAGTTCCGACAGCGAGGAGACCCAGTACTTC.

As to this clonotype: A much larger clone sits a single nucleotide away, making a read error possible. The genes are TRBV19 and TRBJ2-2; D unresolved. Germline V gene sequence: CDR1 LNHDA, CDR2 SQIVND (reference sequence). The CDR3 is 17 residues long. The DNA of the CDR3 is TGTGCCATTAGTATAGTTGGTCCCCGGGCCGGCACCGGGGAGCTGTTTTTT. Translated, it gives CAISIVGPRAGTGELFF.

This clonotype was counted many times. The CDR3 here is CASSLAPAISGNTIYF. Written as DNA, the CDR3 is TGTGCCAGCAGCTTAGCCCCGGCGATCTCTGGAAACACCATATATTTT. The chain recombines TRBV7-9 with TRBJ1-3; D uncertain. The CDR3 runs 16 residues. Germline CDR1 SEHNR, CDR2 FQNEAQ (reference sequence). V gave up 0 bases and J gave up 0 bases, with 9 bases separating them.

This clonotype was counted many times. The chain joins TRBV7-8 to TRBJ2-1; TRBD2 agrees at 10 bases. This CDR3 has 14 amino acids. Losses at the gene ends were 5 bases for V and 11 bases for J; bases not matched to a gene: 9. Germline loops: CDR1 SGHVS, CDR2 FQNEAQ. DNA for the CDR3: TGTGCCAGCAGCATGCTAGCGGGGGACTATAAGCAGTTCTTC. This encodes CASSMLAGDYKQFF.

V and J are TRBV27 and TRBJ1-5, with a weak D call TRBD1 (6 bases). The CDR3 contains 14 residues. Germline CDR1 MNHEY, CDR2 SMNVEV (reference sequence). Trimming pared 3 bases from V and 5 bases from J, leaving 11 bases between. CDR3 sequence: CASSFGTWDQPQHF. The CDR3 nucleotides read TGTGCCAGCAGTTTTGGGACATGGGATCAGCCCCAGCATTTT.

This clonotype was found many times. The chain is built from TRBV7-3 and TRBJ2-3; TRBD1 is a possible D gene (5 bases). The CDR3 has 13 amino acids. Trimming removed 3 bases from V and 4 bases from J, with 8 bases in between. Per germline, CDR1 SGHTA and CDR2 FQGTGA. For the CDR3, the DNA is TGTGCCAGCAGCTTCCAGGGCGCAGATACGCAGTATTTT. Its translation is CASSFQGADTQYF.

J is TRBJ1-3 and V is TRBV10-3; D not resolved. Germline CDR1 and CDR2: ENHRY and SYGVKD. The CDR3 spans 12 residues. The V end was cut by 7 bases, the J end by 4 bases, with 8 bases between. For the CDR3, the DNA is TGTGCCATCAATCCTGGAGGAAACACCATATATTTT. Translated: CAINPGGNTIYF.

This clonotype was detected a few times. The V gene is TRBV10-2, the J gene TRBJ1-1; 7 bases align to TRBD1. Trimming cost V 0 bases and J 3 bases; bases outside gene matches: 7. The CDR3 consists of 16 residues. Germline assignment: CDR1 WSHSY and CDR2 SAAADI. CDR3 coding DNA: TGCGCCAGCAGTGAGTCGAGAGACAGGGAGGACACTGAAGCTTTCTTT. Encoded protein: CASSESRDREDTEAFF.

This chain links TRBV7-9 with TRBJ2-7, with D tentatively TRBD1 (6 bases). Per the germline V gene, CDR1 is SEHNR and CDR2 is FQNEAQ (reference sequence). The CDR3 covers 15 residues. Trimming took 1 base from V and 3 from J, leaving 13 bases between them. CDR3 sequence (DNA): TGTGCCAGCAGCTTAGAAGGACAGATGATCTACGAGCAGTACTTC. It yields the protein CASSLEGQMIYEQYF.

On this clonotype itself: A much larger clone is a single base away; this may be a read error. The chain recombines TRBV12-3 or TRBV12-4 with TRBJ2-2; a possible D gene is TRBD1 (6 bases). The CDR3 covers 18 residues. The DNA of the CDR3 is TGTGCCTGCAGTTTATTCATTCTTAAGGGGGCGAACACCGGGGAGCTGTTTTTT. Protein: CACSLFILKGANTGELFF.

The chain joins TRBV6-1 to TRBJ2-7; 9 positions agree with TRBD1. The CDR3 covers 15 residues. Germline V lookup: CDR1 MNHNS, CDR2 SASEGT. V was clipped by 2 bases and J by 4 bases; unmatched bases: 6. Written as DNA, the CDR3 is TGTGCCAGCAGTGAATTAGGACAGGGGAGGTACGAGCAGTACTTC. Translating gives CASSELGQGRYEQYF.

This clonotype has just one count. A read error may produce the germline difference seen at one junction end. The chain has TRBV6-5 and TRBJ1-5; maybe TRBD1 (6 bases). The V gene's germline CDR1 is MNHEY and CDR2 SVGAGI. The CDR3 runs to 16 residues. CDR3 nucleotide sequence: TGTGCCAGCAGTTACTCGGGGGGGCCTGGGAATCAGTCCCAGCATTTT. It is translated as CASSYSGGPGNQSQHF.

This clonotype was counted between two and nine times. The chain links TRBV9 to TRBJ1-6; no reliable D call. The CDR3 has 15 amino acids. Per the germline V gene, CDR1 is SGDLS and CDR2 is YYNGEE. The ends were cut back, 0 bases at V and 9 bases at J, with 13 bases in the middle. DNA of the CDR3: TGTGCCAGCAGCGTAGAGGGAAACCCGGGTTCACCCCTCCACTTT. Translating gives CASSVEGNPGSPLHF.

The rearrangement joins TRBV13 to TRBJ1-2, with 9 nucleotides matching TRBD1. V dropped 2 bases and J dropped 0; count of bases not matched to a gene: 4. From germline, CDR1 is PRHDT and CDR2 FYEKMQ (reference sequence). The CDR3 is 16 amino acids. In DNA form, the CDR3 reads TGTGCCAGCAGCTTAAACCGGGACAGGGCTAACTATGGCTACACCTTC. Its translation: CASSLNRDRANYGYTF.

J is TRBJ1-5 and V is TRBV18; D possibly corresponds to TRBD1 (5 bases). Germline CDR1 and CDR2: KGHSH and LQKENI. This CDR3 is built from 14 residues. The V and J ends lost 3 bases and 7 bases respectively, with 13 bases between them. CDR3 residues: CASSPWDDRQPQHF. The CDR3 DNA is TGTGCCAGCTCACCCTGGGACGACCGACAGCCCCAGCATTTT.

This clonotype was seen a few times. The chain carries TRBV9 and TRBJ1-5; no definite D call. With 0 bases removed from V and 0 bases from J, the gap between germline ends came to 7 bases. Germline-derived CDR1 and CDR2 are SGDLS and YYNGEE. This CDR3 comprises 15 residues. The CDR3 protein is CASSVDGVSNQPQHF. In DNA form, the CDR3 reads TGTGCCAGCAGCGTAGACGGAGTTAGCAATCAGCCCCAGCATTTT.

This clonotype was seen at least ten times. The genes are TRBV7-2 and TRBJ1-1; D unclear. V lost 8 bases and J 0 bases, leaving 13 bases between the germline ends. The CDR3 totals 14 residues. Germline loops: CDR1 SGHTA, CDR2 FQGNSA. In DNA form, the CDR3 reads TGTGCCAGCGAACCCACCGGAGTGAACACTGAAGCTTTCTTT. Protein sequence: CASEPTGVNTEAFF.